Listed here are 2 T cell receptor beta chains from one sample, sequenced in a study of immune characterization of retroperitoneal liposarcoma. TCRdb recomputed calls from the PCR reads with MiXCR, one row per CDR3 protein. Of roughly 2,400 distinct CDR3 sequences detected, just under 50% appear once; the ten largest clones hold about 55%. Sequencing was performed on tumor tissue. Receptor source: a female donor with retroperitoneal liposarcoma.

This rearrangement joins TRBV7-2 to TRBJ2-1, with 10 bases matching TRBD2. The germline V gene encodes CDR1 SGHTA and CDR2 FQGNSA. V shed 4 bases and J 10 bases; nucleotides not matched to a gene: 7. The CDR3 is made up of 14 amino acids. The CDR3 spells CASSWTSGSYEQFF. DNA for the CDR3: TGTGCCAGCAGCTGGACTAGCGGCTCCTACGAGCAGTTCTTC.

The chain joins TRBV7-3 to TRBJ2-1, with TRBD1 identical over 8 bases. The CDR3 is made up of 16 amino acids. CDR1 and CDR2 (germline): SGHTA, FQGTGA. The trim removed 6 bases at V and 9 bases at J, leaving 16 bases unmatched. The CDR3 is CASRVTGGMLGGEQFF. CDR3 nucleotides: TGTGCCAGCAGGGTAACAGGGGGTATGCTTGGGGGTGAGCAGTTCTTC.